One and the same sample provided the 8 T cell receptor beta chains below, sequenced in a study of T cells expressing NK-cell markers. With the 5' RACE reads reprocessed, TCRdb shows one record per CDR3 protein and no DNA. The sample table sets out a few hundred thousand distinct CDR3 sequences. The sample taken for sequencing was blood T cells: a sorted CD56 or NKG2C T cell subset, CD4+ or CD8+ T cells, or bulk PBMC T cells (not recorded which). These TCRs come from a man aged 18 to 69 in good health.

V usage is TRBV10-2 and J usage is TRBJ2-3; with no DNA, the TCRdb D assignment of TRBD2 cannot be verified. The CDR3 runs 12 residues. CDR1 WSHSY and CDR2 SAAADI come from the germline V gene. CDR3 sequence reads: CASSKGPDTQYF.

The J gene is TRBJ2-7, the V gene TRBV18. This CDR3 comprises 14 residues. Germline V gene lookup returns CDR1 KGHSH and CDR2 LQKENI. The CDR3 loop is CASSPLRESYEQYF. Complete variable domain (other parts from reference TRBV18 and TRBJ2-7): NAGVMQNPRHLVRRRGQEARLRCSPMKGHSHVYWYRQLPEEGLKFMVYLQKENIIDESGMPKERFSAEFPKEGPSILRIQQVVRGDSAAYFCASSPLRESYEQYFGPGTRLTVT.

This chain uses TRBV29-1 with TRBJ2-3; TCRdb names TRBD2, which stays unverified in the absence of DNA. Germline V gives CDR1 SQVTM, CDR2 ANQGSEA. There are 14 residues in the CDR3. The CDR3: CSVRLAGGQDTQYF.

This sequence joins TRBV2 and TRBJ2-1; TCRdb returns TRBD1, unconfirmable since there is no DNA. Germline V CDR1 and CDR2: SNHLY, FYNNEI. The CDR3 runs 14 residues. CDR3 protein: CASSPRKGGNEQFF. Drawing the rest from reference TRBV2 and TRBJ2-1, the complete variable domain is EPEVTQTPSHQVTQMGQEVILRCVPISNHLYFYWYRQILGQKVEFLVSFYNNEISEKSEIFDDQFSVERPDGSNFTLKIRSTKLEDSAMYFCASSPRKGGNEQFFGPGTRLTVL.

This rearrangement joins TRBV29-1 to TRBJ1-5; TCRdb indicates TRBD1, and absent DNA this call remains unverified. Per the germline V gene, CDR1 is SQVTM and CDR2 is ANQGSEA. CDR3 size: 13 residues. This chain's CDR3 is CSVQENSNQPQHF. The complete variable domain, with remaining parts taken from reference TRBV29-1 and TRBJ1-5, reads SAVISQKPSRDICQRGTSLTIQCQVDSQVTMMFWYRQQPGQSLTLIATANQGSEATYESGFVIDKFPISRPNLTFSTLTVSNMSPEDSSIYLCSVQENSNQPQHFGDGTRLSIL.

This sequence joins TRBV5-1 and TRBJ2-7; TCRdb reports TRBD2, a call that lacks DNA to check it against. The CDR3 is 15 amino acids. Germline CDR1 is SGHRS and CDR2 is YFSETQ. The CDR3 here is CASSPALAGGNEQYF.

The rearrangement joins TRBV9 to TRBJ2-1; TCRdb indicates TRBD2, and absent DNA this call remains unverified. There are 15 residues in the CDR3. Germline V gives CDR1 SGDLS, CDR2 YYNGEE. CDR3 residues: CASSVAGPLYNEQFF.

The chain couples TRBV29-1 to TRBJ1-3. CDR1 and CDR2 (germline): SQVTM, ANQGSEA. This CDR3 is built from 15 residues. CDR3 residues: CSVKEGPNSGNTIYF. The entire variable domain, with the rest obtained from reference TRBV29-1 and TRBJ1-3, is as follows: SAVISQKPSRDICQRGTSLTIQCQVDSQVTMMFWYRQQPGQSLTLIATANQGSEATYESGFVIDKFPISRPNLTFSTLTVSNMSPEDSSIYLCSVKEGPNSGNTIYFGEGSWLTVV.